This T cell receptor (beta chain) was sequenced during a study of shared clonotypes between healthy human individuals. Study as a whole: Aged 18 to 49, the donors were a couple of women and a few men.

Adult Caucasians living in Nashville, Tennessee made up all of the donors. Genomic DNA per cell subset filled all wells of several immunoSEQ plates. Method: immunoSEQ multiplex PCR; TCRdb's copy keeps in-frame clones and lacks some. The sample lists roughly 2.6 million clones; about 92% were seen once. The CDR3 length is 16 residues. Material for sequencing was naive CD4+ T cells sorted from blood. As to subset: CD45RA+ positively selected. The TCR was taken from a man between 18 and 35 years old in good health. The chain joins TRBV21-1 to TRBJ2-3; the D segment call TRBD2 is taken from the table without a DNA check. TRBV21-1 is classified as a pseudogene. In DNA, the CDR3 is TGTGCCAGCAGCAAAGACGCCGGGGGTAGCACAGATACGCAGTATTTT. It encodes CASSKDAGGSTDTQYF.